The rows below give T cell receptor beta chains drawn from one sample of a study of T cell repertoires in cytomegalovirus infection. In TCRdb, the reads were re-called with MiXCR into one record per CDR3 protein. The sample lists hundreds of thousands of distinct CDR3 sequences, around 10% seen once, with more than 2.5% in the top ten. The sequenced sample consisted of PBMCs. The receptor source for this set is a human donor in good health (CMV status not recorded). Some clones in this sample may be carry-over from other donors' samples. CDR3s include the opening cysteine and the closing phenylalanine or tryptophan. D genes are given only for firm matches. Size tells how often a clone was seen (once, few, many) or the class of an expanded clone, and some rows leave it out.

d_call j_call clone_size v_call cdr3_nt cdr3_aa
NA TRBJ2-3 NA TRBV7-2 TGTGCCAGCACCTTCGGATGGCCCACAGATACGCAGTATTTT CASTFGWPTDTQYF
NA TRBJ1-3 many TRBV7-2 TGTGCCAGCAGCTTAGTTGGTGGCAGGCCCTCTGGAAACACCATATATTTT CASSLVGGRPSGNTIYF
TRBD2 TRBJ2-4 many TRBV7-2 TGTGCCAGCAGCTTAGGCGGACTAGCAGCTGCCAAAAACATTCAGTACTTC CASSLGGLAAAKNIQYF
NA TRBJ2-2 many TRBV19 TGTGCCAGTAGCTACACAAACACCGGGGAGCTGTTTTTT CASSYTNTGELFF
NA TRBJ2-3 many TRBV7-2 TGTGCCAGCAGCTTAAACGGATGGAGCACAGATACGCAGTATTTT CASSLNGWSTDTQYF
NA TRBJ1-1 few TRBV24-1 TGTGCCACCAGTGACTCACAGCAAAATAGGAACACTGAAGCTTTCTTT CATSDSQQNRNTEAFF
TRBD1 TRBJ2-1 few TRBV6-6 TGTGCCACCTCGCCGGACAGGACCTACAATGAGCAGTTCTTC CATSPDRTYNEQFF
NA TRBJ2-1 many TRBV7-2 TGTGCCAGCACCCTGATGGACTATTCTTATGAGCAGTTCTTC CASTLMDYSYEQFF
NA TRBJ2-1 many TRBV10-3 TGTGCCATCAGTGAGTGGGACTACAATGAGCAGTTCTTC CAISEWDYNEQFF
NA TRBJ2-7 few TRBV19 TGTGCCAGTAGTATAGTACCGGGGGACTACGAGCAGTACTTC CASSIVPGDYEQYF
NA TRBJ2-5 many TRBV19 TGTGCCAGTAGGGTCGGAGAGACCCAGTACTTC CASRVGETQYF
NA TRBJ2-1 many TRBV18 TGTGCCAGCTCACCACGGGGCAGGGAGCAGTTCTTC CASSPRGREQFF
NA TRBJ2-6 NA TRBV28 TGTGCCAGCAGTTTGGGACAATCTGGGGCCAACGTCCTGACTTTC CASSLGQSGANVLTF
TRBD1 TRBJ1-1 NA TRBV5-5 TGTGCCAGCAGCTACAGGGGGACGAAAAATACACTGAGAGCTTTCTTT CASSYRGTKNTLRAFF
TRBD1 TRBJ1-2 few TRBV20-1 TGCAGTGCCACCCGGGACAGGGGGCGGGGTGGCTACACCTTC CSATRDRGRGGYTF
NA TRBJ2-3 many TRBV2 TGTGCCAGCAGACCGCACAGCACCTCAGATACGCAGTATTTT CASRPHSTSDTQYF
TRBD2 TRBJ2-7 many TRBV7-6 TGTGCCAGCAGCTTCGGACTAGCGGGGGGGCGGGAGCAGTACTTC CASSFGLAGGREQYF
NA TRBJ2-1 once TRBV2 TGTGCCAGCCTATCCAAGAATTACAATGAGCAGTTCTTC CASLSKNYNEQFF
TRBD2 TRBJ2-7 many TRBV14 TGTGCCAGCAGCAATCTAGCGGGGAGATCCTACGAGCAGTACTTC CASSNLAGRSYEQYF
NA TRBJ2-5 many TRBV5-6 TGTGCCAGCAGCTTGCGGTCCATTGGGGAGACCCAGTACTTC CASSLRSIGETQYF
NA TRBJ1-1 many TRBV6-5 TGTGCCAGCAGTTACTCTGAATTGAACACTGAAGCTTTCTTT CASSYSELNTEAFF
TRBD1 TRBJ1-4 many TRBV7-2 TGTGCCAGCAGGAAAGGGGGCATAGCAACTAATGAAAAACTGTTTTTT CASRKGGIATNEKLFF
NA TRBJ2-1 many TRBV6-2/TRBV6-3 TGTGCCAGCAGGATCCCGGGACTCCGCCCCGGCGAGCAGTTCTTC CASRIPGLRPGEQFF
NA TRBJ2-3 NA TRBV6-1 TGTGCCAGCAGCGGGGCTCTAGCGTCAGATACGCAGTATTTT CASSGALASDTQYF
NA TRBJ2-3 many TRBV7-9 TGTGCCAGCAGCGAACCGGGGCAGAAACTATACACAGATACGCAGTATTTT CASSEPGQKLYTDTQYF
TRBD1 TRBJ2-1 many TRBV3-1 TGTGCCAGCAGCAAATGGACAGGGGCCGTCAATGAGCAGTTCTTC CASSKWTGAVNEQFF
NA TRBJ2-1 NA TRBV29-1 TGCAGCGGGAGGAGGGGAGTATACAATGAGCAGTTCTTC CSGRRGVYNEQFF
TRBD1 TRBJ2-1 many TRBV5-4 TGTGCCAGCAGCTACAGACAGGGAATGGGCGAGCAGTTCTTC CASSYRQGMGEQFF
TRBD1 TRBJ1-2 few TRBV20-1 TGCAGTGCTAGAGATAGTAAGGACAGGGAATATGGCTACACCTTC CSARDSKDREYGYTF
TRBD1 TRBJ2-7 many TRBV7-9 TGTGCCAGCAGCTTTTTGACAGGGCCCTACGAGCAGTACTTC CASSFLTGPYEQYF
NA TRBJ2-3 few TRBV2 TGTGCCAGCAGTGTACAGGGCCTGGGCACAGATACGCAGTATTTT CASSVQGLGTDTQYF
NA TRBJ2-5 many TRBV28 TGTGCCAGCAGTTCCGGGGGCGGGGTAGGCGAGACCCAGTACTTC CASSSGGGVGETQYF
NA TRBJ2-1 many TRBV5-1 TGCGCCAGCAGCTCGATAGGGGTTTTCTCCTACAATGAGCAGTTCTTC CASSSIGVFSYNEQFF
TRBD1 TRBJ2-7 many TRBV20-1 TGCAGTGCTCCAGGACAGGGGGTTTACGAGCAGTACTTC CSAPGQGVYEQYF
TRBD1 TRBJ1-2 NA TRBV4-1 TGTGCCAGCAGCCAAGATCAAGGGACAGCCCGCTATGGCTACACCTTC CASSQDQGTARYGYTF
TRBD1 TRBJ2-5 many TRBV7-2 TGTGCCAGCACCGGGGACAGGGGAGGAGAGACCCAGTACTTC CASTGDRGGETQYF
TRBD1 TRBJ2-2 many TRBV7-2 TGTGCCAGCAGCTTGACAGGGGTTAACACCGGGGAGCTGTTTTTT CASSLTGVNTGELFF
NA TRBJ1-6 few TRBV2 TGTGCCAGAGAGGGTCGCCTGTTATCACCCCTCCACTTT CAREGRLLSPLHF
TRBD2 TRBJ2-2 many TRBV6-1 TGTGCCAGCAGTCCCGGGACTAGCGACACCGGGGAGCTGTTTTTT CASSPGTSDTGELFF
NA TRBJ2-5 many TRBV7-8 TGTGCCAGCAGCTTCCGAAGTTCTCAAGAGACCCAGTACTTC CASSFRSSQETQYF
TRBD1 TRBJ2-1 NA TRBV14 TGTGCCAGCAGCCAAGCGAGAACAGGGGGATACAATGAGCAGTTCTTC CASSQARTGGYNEQFF
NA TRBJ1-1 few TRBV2 TGTGCCAGCAGTCTGTCGCGAGGGCCGAACACTGAAGCTTTCTTT CASSLSRGPNTEAFF
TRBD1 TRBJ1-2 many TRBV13 TGTGCCAGCAGCTTAGGCCTGGACAGGGGCTACGGCTACACCTTC CASSLGLDRGYGYTF
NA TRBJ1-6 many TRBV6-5 TGTGCCAGCAGTTACTCCAGTTATTATAATTCACCCCTCCACTTT CASSYSSYYNSPLHF
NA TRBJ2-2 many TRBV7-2 TGTGCCAGCAGCTTTATTACAACGGACTCCGGGGAGCTGTTTTTT CASSFITTDSGELFF
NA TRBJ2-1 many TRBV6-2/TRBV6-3 TGTGCCAGCAGACCAACCTGGAATGAGCAGTTCTTC CASRPTWNEQFF
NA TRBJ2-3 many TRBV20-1 TGCAGTGGTCGGAGGGGCCCTAGCACAGATACGCAGTATTTT CSGRRGPSTDTQYF